This T cell receptor beta chain came from a study of PD-1 blockade in classical Hodgkin lymphoma. Study-level results: It was reported that newly diagnosed patients had less baseline TCR diversity than healthy donors.

Relapse after autologous stem cell transplantation occurred in every patient, and brentuximab vedotin exposure varied. V lost 6 bases and J lost 3, with 8 bases in between. The CDR3 has 12 residues. Germline assignment: CDR1 MGHRA and CDR2 YSYEKL. Sequencing used immunoSEQ multiplex PCR; TCRdb keeps in-frame clones, though not all of them. The sample has tens of thousands of clones, about two thirds seen once. Remarks on this clone: Its target is unknown.

V gene TRBV4-1 combines with J gene TRBJ1-1; D not resolved. This TCR was sampled from a human donor with classical Hodgkin lymphoma. Sequencing was performed on peripheral blood mononuclear cells (PBMCs), taken before the second cycle of nivolumab. CDR3 nucleotide sequence: TGCGCCAGCAGGTATAGGGACACTGAAGCTTTCTTT. Its translation is CASRYRDTEAFF.